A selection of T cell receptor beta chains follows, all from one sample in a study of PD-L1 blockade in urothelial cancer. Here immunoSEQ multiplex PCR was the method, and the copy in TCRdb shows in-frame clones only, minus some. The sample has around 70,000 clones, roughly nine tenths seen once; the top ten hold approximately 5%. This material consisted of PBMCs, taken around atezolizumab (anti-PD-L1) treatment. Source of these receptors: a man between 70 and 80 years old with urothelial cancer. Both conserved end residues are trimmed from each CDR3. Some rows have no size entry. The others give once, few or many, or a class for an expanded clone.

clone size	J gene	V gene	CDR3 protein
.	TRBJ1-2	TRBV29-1	SVGGGYGYT
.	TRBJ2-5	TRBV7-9	ASSYLAGETQY
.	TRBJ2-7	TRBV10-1	ASSPLLGEQY
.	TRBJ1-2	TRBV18	ASSPRWSGEDGYT
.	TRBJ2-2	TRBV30	AWKGLAGGLSGELF
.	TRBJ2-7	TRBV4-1	ASSQEGSGPYEQY
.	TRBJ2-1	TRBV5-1	ASSFGQRENEQF
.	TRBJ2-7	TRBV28	ASSFSGAYEQY
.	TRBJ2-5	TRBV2	ASSVTGQETQY
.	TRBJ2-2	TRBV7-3	ASSIPGLSTGELF
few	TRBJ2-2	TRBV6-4	ASSQAGSDTGELF
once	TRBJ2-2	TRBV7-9	ASSLAGNAGELF
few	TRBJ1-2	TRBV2	ASTGQRYGYT
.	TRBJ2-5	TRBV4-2	ASSQGPSERETQY
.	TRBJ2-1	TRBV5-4	ASSPGTSGRGEQF
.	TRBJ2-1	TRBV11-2	ASSLVLAGSNEQF
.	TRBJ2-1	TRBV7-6	ASSATGVYEQF
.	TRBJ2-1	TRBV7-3	ASSLKDRGSYNEQF
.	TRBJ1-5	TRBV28	ASSPRQGFGNQPQH
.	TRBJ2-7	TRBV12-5	ASHPSGSNEQY
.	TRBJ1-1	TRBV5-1	ASSLAWEGRYTEAF
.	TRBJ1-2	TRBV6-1	ASSDRGAGYT
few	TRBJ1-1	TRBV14	ASSQAAGRGTEAF
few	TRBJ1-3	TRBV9	ASSSQGNTIY
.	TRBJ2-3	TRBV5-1	ASSLTQRSTDTQY
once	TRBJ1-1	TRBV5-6	ASSIGVLRPTEAF
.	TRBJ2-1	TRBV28	ASSSGSRNEQF
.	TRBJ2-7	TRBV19	ASSIRGWPVPYEQY
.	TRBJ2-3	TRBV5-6	ASSLPGGRDTQY
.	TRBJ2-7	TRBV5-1	ASSLGGPSYEQY
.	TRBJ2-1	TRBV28	ASSLAGGYEQF
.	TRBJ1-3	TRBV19	ASSLLGPSSGNTIY
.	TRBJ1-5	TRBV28	ASSFVEGQPQH
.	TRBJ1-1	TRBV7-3	ASSLTRVTEAF
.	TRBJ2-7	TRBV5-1	ASRPGTATYEQY
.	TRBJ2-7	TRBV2	ASSEGLLAGVGYEQY
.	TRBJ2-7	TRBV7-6	ASSLAKSSYEQY
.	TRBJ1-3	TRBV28	ASTPAGALSGNTIY
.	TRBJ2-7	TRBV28	ASSLGGLGLSQY
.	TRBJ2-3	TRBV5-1	ASSPGLAVTDTQY
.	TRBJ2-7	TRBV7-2	ASSLDYGTSYEQY
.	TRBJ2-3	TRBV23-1	ASSQSPPSCSLRPSTDTQY
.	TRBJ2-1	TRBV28	ASSLMGEANEQF
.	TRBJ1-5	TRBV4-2	ASSPTRGGGGNQPQH
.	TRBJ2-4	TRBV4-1	ASSRVTSGSGQNIQY
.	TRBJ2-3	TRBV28	ASSFWTGGAGDTQY
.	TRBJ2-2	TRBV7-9	ASSSPPGTSHTGELF
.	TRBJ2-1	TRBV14	ASSLGLAGGPWDEQF
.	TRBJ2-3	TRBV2	ASRALAGGGTDTQY
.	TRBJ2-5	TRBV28	ASRGQRVQETQY
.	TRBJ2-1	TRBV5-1	ASSSGLYNEQF
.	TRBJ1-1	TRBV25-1	ASSATGTNTEAF